Listed here are 15 T cell receptor beta chains from one sample, sequenced in a study of blood T cell repertoires in COVID-19. Sequencing was performed with immunoSEQ multiplex PCR; in TCRdb, only in-frame clones are kept and a portion is missing. The table records 54,000 or so clones, around 87% of them present only once. Sequencing used peripheral blood. All receptors derive from a man between 50 and 59 years old with active COVID-19.

The chain has TRBV2 and TRBJ2-1; no definite D call. The germline CDR1 and CDR2 sequences are SNHLY and FYNNEI. The CDR3 is 11 amino acids. The ends were cut back, 5 bases at V and 10 bases at J, with 9 bases in the middle. In DNA, the CDR3 is TGTGCCAGCAGTCAAGTCGGGGAGCAGTTCTTC. This gives the protein CASSQVGEQFF.

V usage is TRBV2 and J usage is TRBJ2-7, with D possibly TRBD1 on 5 matching bases. V dropped 0 bases and J dropped 2 bases, with 14 bases sitting between them. The CDR3 is 16 residues long. The germline V gene encodes CDR1 SNHLY and CDR2 FYNNEI. CDR3 sequence (DNA): TGTGCCAGCAGTGAAGCGTCGGCAGGACATCCCTACGAGCAGTACTTC. Translating it yields CASSEASAGHPYEQYF. Filled out from reference TRBV2 and TRBJ2-7, the complete variable domain reads EPEVTQTPSHQVTQMGQEVILRCVPISNHLYFYWYRQILGQKVEFLVSFYNNEISEKSEIFDDQFSVERPDGSNFTLKIRSTKLEDSAMYFCASSEASAGHPYEQYFGPGTRLTVT.

The rearrangement links TRBV29-1 to TRBJ2-1, with D maybe TRBD2 (5 bases). Germline assignment: CDR1 SQVTM and CDR2 ANQGSEA. The germline V and J ends were trimmed by 4 bases and 0 bases, with 16 bases remaining between them. This CDR3 is built from 16 residues. In DNA, the CDR3 is TGCAGCGTTGCTGGGAGCGGAAGAAGCTCCTACAATGAGCAGTTCTTC. This gives the protein CSVAGSGRSSYNEQFF.

The chain uses TRBV27 and TRBJ2-1; TRBD2 matches 10 bases. The junction had 11 bases not matched to a gene; V was cut back by 3 bases and J by 6 bases. Germline CDR1 is MNHEY and CDR2 is SMNVEV (reference sequence). The CDR3 has 17 residues. CDR3 sequence reads: CASSLLTGTSVFNEQFF. In nucleotides, the CDR3 is TGTGCCAGCAGTTTGCTGACCGGGACTAGCGTCTTCAATGAGCAGTTCTTC.

The chain links TRBV7-8 to TRBJ1-2; a weak D match, TRBD1 (5 bases). Germline V CDR1 and CDR2: SGHVS, FQNEAQ. V was clipped by 1 base and J by 2 bases, with 8 bases between them. The CDR3 extends over 14 amino acids. The CDR3 protein is CASSLVRGNYGYTF. The CDR3 DNA reads TGTGCCAGCAGCTTAGTCCGGGGGAACTATGGCTACACCTTC.

Only one count was recorded for this clone. This chain connects TRBV28 to TRBJ2-1; D unresolved. The V gene's germline CDR1 is MDHEN and CDR2 SYDVKM. The CDR3 spans 12 residues. The ends were cut back, 3 bases at V and 7 bases at J, with 7 bases in the middle. In DNA form, the CDR3 reads TGTGCCAGCAGTTTTTCCGAGAATGAGCAGTTCTTC. Its protein product is CASSFSENEQFF.

This chain uses TRBV12-3 or TRBV12-4 with TRBJ1-1; TRBD1 is a possible D gene (5 bases). The CDR3 loop spans 12 amino acids. V was trimmed by 6 bases and J by 5 bases, leaving 10 bases between them. CDR3 amino acids: CASRGEGTEAFF. The CDR3 region has the DNA TGTGCCAGCAGGGGGGAGGGGACTGAAGCTTTCTTT.

The chain uses TRBV7-2 and TRBJ1-1; 9 bases are a match to TRBD1. The junction had 13 bases not matched to a gene; V was cut back by 5 bases and J by 6 bases. CDR1 SGHTA and CDR2 FQGNSA come from the germline V gene. The CDR3 runs to 16 residues. CDR3 protein: CASSPNTGGAMAEAFF. CDR3 sequence (DNA): TGTGCCAGCAGCCCAAACACAGGGGGCGCTATGGCTGAAGCTTTCTTT.

This clone showed up just a few times. The chain combines TRBV7-3 with TRBJ2-2; 7 bases line up with TRBD2. The junction had 2 bases not matched to a gene; V was cut back by 5 bases and J by 2 bases. The germline gives CDR1 SGHTA, CDR2 FQGTGA. The CDR3 is made up of 14 amino acids. The CDR3 loop is CASSPSGNTGELFF. CDR3 nucleotides: TGTGCCAGCAGCCCTAGCGGCAACACCGGGGAGCTGTTTTTT.

As to this clone: One end of the junction does not line up with germline, which may come from a read error. This chain joins TRBV10-3 and TRBJ1-1; a possible D gene is TRBD1 (5 bases). The CDR3 contains 13 residues. The germline V gene has CDR1 ENHRY and CDR2 SYGVKD. The CDR3 loop reads CAGRENLNAEAFF. CDR3 DNA sequence: TGTGCTGGCAGGGAAAACTTGAACGCTGAAGCTTTCTTT.

The chain uses TRBV5-1 and TRBJ2-3, with 11 bases aligning to TRBD2. The length of the CDR3 is 16 residues. Germline V CDR1 and CDR2: SGHRS, YFSETQ. The trim removed 3 bases at V and 3 bases at J, leaving 6 bases unmatched. In nucleotides, the CDR3 is TGCGCCAGCAGCTCCCTAGCGGGAGGAGGGACAGATACGCAGTATTTT. Encoded protein: CASSSLAGGGTDTQYF. Looking up the rest from reference TRBV5-1 and TRBJ2-3 gives the full variable domain: KAGVTQTPRYLIKTRGQQVTLSCSPISGHRSVSWYQQTPGQGLQFLFEYFSETQRNKGNFPGRFSGRQFSNSRSEMNVSTLELGDSALYLCASSSLAGGGTDTQYFGPGTRLTVL.

The V call is TRBV27, the J call TRBJ2-7, with 8 nucleotides matching TRBD1. V was clipped by 6 bases and J by 3 bases; unmatched bases: 1. This CDR3 is built from 12 residues. Germline V gene sequence: CDR1 MNHEY, CDR2 SMNVEV (reference sequence). CDR3 DNA: TGTGCCAGCAGACAGGGGGGCTACGAGCAGTACTTC. It translates to CASRQGGYEQYF.

A single count supports this clone. The rearrangement uses TRBV5-4 and TRBJ1-2; 7 nucleotides line up with TRBD1. The CDR3 length is 16 residues. J lost 0 bases, V lost 10 bases, and 15 bases had no gene match. Per the germline V gene, CDR1 is SGHNT and CDR2 is YYREEE (reference sequence). The CDR3 loop reads CAGGREGASSNYGYTF. The CDR3 DNA reads TGTGCCGGCGGCCGGGAGGGGGCAAGTTCTAACTATGGCTACACCTTC.

This chain uses TRBV5-1 with TRBJ2-5; 14 bases are a match to TRBD2. The germline CDR1 and CDR2 sequences are SGHRS and YFSETQ. The V segment lost 4 bases and the J segment 4 bases; nucleotides outside the gene matches: 6. The CDR3 extends over 16 amino acids. DNA for the CDR3: TGCGCCAGCAGCCTACCCGGACTAGCGGGAGGAGAGACCCAGTACTTC. Its translation is CASSLPGLAGGETQYF.

This sequence joins TRBV28 and TRBJ2-5; 10 bases match TRBD2. There are 15 residues in the CDR3. CDR1 is MDHEN, CDR2 SYDVKM, per germline. V was pared by 5 bases and J by 5 bases, with 8 bases of the junction left unmatched. CDR3 residues: CASSALAGGRETQYF. DNA of the CDR3: TGTGCCAGCAGTGCATTAGCGGGGGGCAGGGAGACCCAGTACTTC.